A few counts support the clone carrying this TCR beta chain. Antigen specificity is unknown. TCRdb ran MiXCR on the 5' RACE reads and lists one entry per CDR3 protein. The sample includes 470,000 or so distinct CDR3 sequences, 20% to 25% of them seen just once. CDR3 length equals 13 residues. The V gene's germline CDR1 is SGHTA and CDR2 FQGNSA. Trimming removed 4 bases at V and 8 bases at J, with 12 bases between. These data originate in a study of identical twins. Study findings and constraints: Twin pairs' shared out-of-frame alpha sequences were enriched in low generation probability.

These same data were also listed under a study on T cells expressing NK-cell markers.

The sample comprised CD4+ T cells sorted from blood. This TCR was recovered from a woman aged 18-29 years in good health. This chain links TRBV7-2 with TRBJ1-3; D is perhaps TRBD1 (5 bases). The CDR3 nucleotides are TGTGCCAGCAGCTGGGGGAATAGGGACACCATATATTTT. Translation gives CASSWGNRDTIYF.